The 2 T cell receptor beta chains reported below all come from one sample, sequenced in a study of blood T cell repertoires in COVID-19. Profiled with immunoSEQ multiplex PCR; TCRdb holds only in-frame clones, not every one. Of about 60,000 clones in the sample, 70% to 80% were seen once. Sequenced: peripheral blood. The source of these receptors is an elderly man with acute or convalescent COVID-19.

The chain employs TRBV10-3 and TRBJ1-2, with D uncertain. This CDR3 region has 12 residues. Germline CDR1 is ENHRY and CDR2 is SYGVKD. V dropped 2 bases and J dropped 3 bases, with 4 bases sitting between them. CDR3 in amino acids: CAISEGHYGYTF. The DNA for the CDR3 is TGTGCCATCAGTGAGGGCCACTATGGCTACACCTTC.

The CDR3 is CASSLAPGQEGTEAFF. The CDR3 region has the DNA TGTGCCAGCAGCTTAGCCCCGGGACAGGAAGGAACTGAAGCTTTCTTT. V gene TRBV7-9 combines with J gene TRBJ1-1, with 8 bases matching TRBD1. CDR1 SEHNR and CDR2 FQNEAQ come from the germline V gene (reference sequence). The CDR3 consists of 16 residues. The J segment lost 5 bases and the V segment lost 0 bases, leaving 8 bases of the junction unmatched.